What follows are 29 T cell receptor beta chains derived from one specimen sequenced in a study of identical twins. TCRdb reprocessed the 5' RACE reads via MiXCR and lists one record per CDR3 protein. The table records fewer than 650,000 distinct CDR3 sequences, 7.5% to 10% of them present only once. The same sample was also used in a study of yellow fever vaccine responses in identical twins.

Sequenced: PBMCs. Receptors originate from a woman aged 18-30 years in good health.

V usage is TRBV7-9 and J usage is TRBJ2-1, with TRBD1 identical over 9 bases. CDR1 and CDR2 (germline): SEHNR, FQNEAQ (reference sequence). The trim removed 0 bases at V and 6 bases at J, leaving 6 bases unmatched. The CDR3 sequence is 16 residues long. CDR3 in amino acids: CASSLAPGQGPNEQFF. As DNA, the CDR3 is TGTGCCAGCAGCTTAGCCCCGGGACAGGGACCCAATGAGCAGTTCTTC.

In its sample, this clonotype was seen many times. This chain links TRBV12-3 or TRBV12-4 with TRBJ1-6, with D uncertain. The CDR3 runs 15 residues. Trimming pared 5 bases from V and 1 base from J, leaving 9 bases between. This CDR3 reads CASSPRGSYNSPLHF. The CDR3 nucleotides are TGTGCCAGCAGTCCCCGAGGGTCCTATAATTCACCCCTCCACTTT.

This clonotype was observed at least ten times. V usage is TRBV20-1 and J usage is TRBJ2-5; the D is unclear. CDR1 is DFQATT and CDR2 is SNEGSKA in the germline V gene (reference sequence). Trimming left V 6 bases short and J 5 bases short, with 19 bases between. This CDR3 has 14 residues. The DNA for the CDR3 is TGCAGTGCCCCTGTGGGGATAAGATCGGAGACCCAGTACTTC. This codes for CSAPVGIRSETQYF.

This clonotype came up a few times. V usage is TRBV7-9 and J usage is TRBJ2-7; unclear D gene. The V end was cut by 3 bases, the J end by 3 bases, with 18 bases between. CDR1 SEHNR and CDR2 FQNEAQ come from the germline V gene (reference sequence). The CDR3 length is 16 residues. This CDR3 is CASSFSDGQALYEQYF. The CDR3 DNA reads as TGTGCCAGCAGCTTTTCGGACGGGCAGGCACTCTACGAGCAGTACTTC.

Many counts were recorded for this clonotype. The chain joins TRBV5-4 to TRBJ2-2; 8 bases match TRBD2. The CDR3 runs to 16 residues. After removal of 1 base from V and 4 bases from J, the junction contained 6 bases not matched to a gene. Germline lookup yields CDR1 SGHNT and CDR2 YYREEE (reference sequence). CDR3: CASSLIASGFTGELFF. The CDR3 DNA reads TGTGCCAGCAGCTTGATTGCTAGCGGGTTCACCGGGGAGCTGTTTTTT.

This clonotype has a handful of counts. V and J are TRBV4-1 and TRBJ1-4, with unresolved D. V was shortened by 3 bases and J by 7 bases, with 3 bases between the two germline ends. CDR3 length: 11 residues. Germline assignment: CDR1 MGHRA and CDR2 YSYEKL. The CDR3 reads CASSHGEKLFF. The CDR3 nucleotides read TGCGCCAGCAGCCACGGTGAAAAACTGTTTTTT.

The chain links TRBV20-1 to TRBJ2-7, with 10 bases that match TRBD1. After removal of 6 bases from V and 6 bases from J, the junction contained 14 bases not matched to a gene. Germline V lookup: CDR1 DFQATT, CDR2 SNEGSKA (reference sequence). This CDR3 has 15 residues. The CDR3 bases are TGCAGTGCCGTCGACCCCGGGACAGGGGATACCGAGCAGTACTTC. It codes for CSAVDPGTGDTEQYF.

The table lists this clonotype with a few counts. V gene TRBV25-1 combines with J gene TRBJ2-7; 11 nucleotides match TRBD2. Germline values: CDR1 MGHDK, CDR2 SYGVNS. Trimming removed 7 bases from V and 8 bases from J; junction bases left unmatched: 16. This CDR3 comprises 16 residues. Here the CDR3 DNA reads TGTGCCAGCATGGGGACTAGCGGAGCTCCTACGACCCAGCAGTACTTC. Translation gives CASMGTSGAPTTQQYF.

This clonotype was picked up a small number of times. V and J are TRBV6-6 and TRBJ2-7, with D perhaps assigned TRBD1 or TRBD2 (5 bases each). Trimming pared 5 bases from V and 4 bases from J, leaving 9 bases between. Germline V gives CDR1 MNHNY, CDR2 SVGAGI (reference sequence). This CDR3 contains 12 residues. CDR3 sequence reads: CASSPGRYEQYF. The CDR3 DNA reads TGTGCCAGCAGTCCGGGACGGTACGAGCAGTACTTC.

This clonotype turned up a few times. The rearrangement joins TRBV3-1 to TRBJ2-1; 9 bases match TRBD2. This CDR3 is 14 amino acids long. Germline trimming cut 0 bases from V and 15 bases from J; bases unmatched to any gene: 9. CDR1 is LGHDT and CDR2 is YNNKEL in the germline V gene (reference sequence). CDR3 bases: TGTGCCAGCAGCCAAGAAGGGGTAGCGGGAGTTCGGTTCTTC. Its protein product is CASSQEGVAGVRFF.

This clonotype has a handful of counts. The V and J genes are TRBV28 and TRBJ2-7, with D maybe TRBD1 (6 bases). CDR1 and CDR2 from the germline V gene are MDHEN and SYDVKM. V was pared by 6 bases and J by 2 bases, with 11 bases between. The CDR3 totals 13 residues. The DNA for the CDR3 is TGTGCCAGCAGAACCGGGACACCCTACGAGCAGTACTTC. Translating gives CASRTGTPYEQYF. Together with reference TRBV28 and TRBJ2-7, the CDR3 gives the full variable domain: DVKVTQSSRYLVKRTGEKVFLECVQDMDHENMFWYRQDPGLGLRLIYFSYDVKMKEKGDIPEGYSVSREKKERFSLILESASTNQTSMYLCASRTGTPYEQYFGPGTRLTVT.

The sample holds a few counts of this clonotype. This chain joins TRBV5-4 and TRBJ2-1; 13 nucleotides line up with TRBD2. Looked up from germline, CDR1 is SGHNT and CDR2 is YYREEE (reference sequence). The CDR3 is 17 residues long. Trimming at V came to 4 bases and at J to 7 bases, leaving 11 bases not matched to a gene. CDR3 in DNA: TGTGCCAGCAGCCTGGGGGAGGGACTAGCGGGGTGGAATGAGCAGTTCTTC. Its translation: CASSLGEGLAGWNEQFF.

This clonotype was counted many times. This chain links TRBV28 with TRBJ2-7; D is possibly TRBD2 (7 bases). This CDR3 has 17 residues. V was clipped by 5 bases and J by 0 bases, with 20 bases between them. The germline V gene encodes CDR1 MDHEN and CDR2 SYDVKM. The CDR3 loop is CASSGRRGAILSYEQYF. CDR3 coding DNA: TGTGCCAGCAGTGGACGACGGGGGGCGATCCTCTCCTACGAGCAGTACTTC.

This clonotype has at least ten counts. The chain couples TRBV12-3 or TRBV12-4 to TRBJ2-1; possible D gene TRBD2, 5 bases. The CDR3 is made up of 14 amino acids. Trimming took off 2 bases at V and 6 bases at J, with 11 bases between the two ends. The CDR3 bases are TGTGCCAGCAGTTTATCGGTGGGGAGCAATGAGCAGTTCTTC. This gives the protein CASSLSVGSNEQFF.

This chain links TRBV29-1 with TRBJ1-5, with TRBD1 as a possible D gene (6 bases). CDR1 SQVTM and CDR2 ANQGSEA come from the germline V gene. The CDR3 consists of 13 residues. Trimming removed 4 bases at V and 4 bases at J, with 11 bases between. CDR3 DNA: TGCAGCGTTGGACAGGCCCAAAATCAGCCCCAGCATTTT. Translation gives CSVGQAQNQPQHF.

This clonotype was counted only a few times. The chain carries TRBV18 and TRBJ1-4; D not certain. Trimming shortened V by 2 bases and J by 4 bases, and 8 bases separated the two germline ends. This CDR3 region has 14 residues. The germline V gene has CDR1 KGHSH and CDR2 LQKENI. As DNA, the CDR3 is TGTGCCAGCTCACCATTATCTGATAATGAAAAACTGTTTTTT. As protein: CASSPLSDNEKLFF.

This clonotype has just a few counts. The rearrangement uses TRBV12-3 or TRBV12-4 and TRBJ2-7; TRBD1 agrees at 9 bases. The CDR3 length is 15 residues. With V trimmed by 0 bases and J by 7 bases, 7 bases remained unmatched. CDR3 protein: CASSLAIQGAGEQYF. The CDR3 DNA is TGTGCCAGCAGTTTAGCTATACAGGGGGCCGGGGAGCAGTACTTC.

This clonotype has a handful of counts. This chain links TRBV4-1 with TRBJ1-6, with D tentatively TRBD1 (6 bases). Germline V gene lookup returns CDR1 MGHRA and CDR2 YSYEKL. This CDR3 is built from 15 residues. Trimming left V 0 bases short and J 11 bases short, with 14 bases between. The CDR3 region is CASSQDIIEGAPLHF. The CDR3 DNA reads TGCGCCAGCAGCCAAGATATCATAGAGGGGGCACCCCTCCACTTT.

This clonotype was seen a few times. The junction departs from germline at one end; a sequencing error may be responsible. In DNA form, the CDR3 reads TGTGCCTGCAGTTTCAGACTAGCGGATGGACCTTCACCGTATGAGCAGTTCTTC. The encoded protein is CACSFRLADGPSPYEQFF. This chain joins TRBV2 and TRBJ2-1; 9 positions match TRBD2. Germline CDR1 SNHLY, CDR2 FYNNEI. This CDR3 has 18 amino acids.

This clonotype was counted a few times. J is TRBJ2-4 and V is TRBV7-2, with D maybe TRBD2 (5 bases). Germline V lookup: CDR1 SGHTA, CDR2 FQGNSA. Trimming removed 7 bases at V and 4 bases at J, with 17 bases between. The CDR3 runs 15 residues. The CDR3: CASTDQPGSKNIQYF. The CDR3 DNA is TGTGCCAGCACCGACCAACCGGGATCTAAAAACATTCAGTACTTC.

The sample holds many counts of this clonotype. The genes are TRBV12-3 or TRBV12-4 and TRBJ2-7, with 12 bases identical to TRBD1. The V segment lost 5 bases and the J segment 10 bases; nucleotides outside the gene matches: 6. The CDR3 runs 13 residues. In nucleotides, the CDR3 is TGTGCCAGCAGTCTCCGGGACAGGGGGCCCCAGTACTTC. It codes for CASSLRDRGPQYF.

There are many counts of this clonotype. This chain joins TRBV29-1 and TRBJ2-5; tentative D call: TRBD1 (6 bases). The germline CDR1 and CDR2 sequences are SQVTM and ANQGSEA. The V gene lost 7 bases and the J gene lost 4 bases, with 16 bases spanning the gap. The CDR3 has 13 amino acids. Here the CDR3 DNA reads TGCAGCGCTGCGAAACAGGGACGAGAGACCCAGTACTTC. Protein sequence: CSAAKQGRETQYF.

This clonotype has a handful of counts. This chain uses TRBV2 with TRBJ1-1; D gene unclear. CDR1 is SNHLY, CDR2 FYNNEI, per germline. This CDR3 has 13 residues. Trimming cost V 10 bases and J 0 bases, with 12 bases left between them. The CDR3 bases are TGTGCCACTACTCAGGACCTGAACACTGAAGCTTTCTTT. Residues: CATTQDLNTEAFF.

This clonotype was found many times. The chain joins TRBV7-2 to TRBJ2-1; D is undetermined. V was cut by 5 bases and J by 4 bases, with 9 bases left in between. Per the germline V gene, CDR1 is SGHTA and CDR2 is FQGNSA. CDR3 length equals 13 residues. The CDR3 nucleotides are TGTGCCAGCAGCCCCAGACCTTACAATGAGCAGTTCTTC. It specifies CASSPRPYNEQFF.

In its sample, this clonotype was seen many times. V and J are TRBV25-1 and TRBJ1-1; the D is unclear. V lost 4 bases and J lost 0, with 9 bases in between. The CDR3 spans 14 residues. Germline V gene sequence: CDR1 MGHDK, CDR2 SYGVNS. The CDR3 here is CASSATVMNTEAFF. The CDR3 DNA reads TGTGCCAGCAGTGCTACAGTCATGAACACTGAAGCTTTCTTT.

This clonotype has a count of ten or more. The rearrangement joins TRBV12-3 or TRBV12-4 to TRBJ2-1, with TRBD2 identical over 9 bases. The CDR3 is 12 residues long. J gave up 15 bases and V 6 bases, and 9 bases lay outside the gene matches. The CDR3 DNA reads TGTGCCAGCAGCCAACCCGGACTAGCGCTGTTCTTC. Protein product: CASSQPGLALFF.

This clonotype has only a few counts. CDR3 nucleotide sequence: TGTGCCAGCAGTTCACTAGCGGGAGGGTTAACCGGGGAGCTGTTTTTT. Residues: CASSSLAGGLTGELFF. The chain carries TRBV2 and TRBJ2-2; TRBD2 aligns across 13 bases. V dropped 5 bases and J dropped 5; count of bases not matched to a gene: 5. Germline V gene lookup returns CDR1 SNHLY and CDR2 FYNNEI. The CDR3 is made up of 16 amino acids.

This clonotype was counted many times. V is TRBV10-3 and J is TRBJ2-3; no clear D gene. Germline loops: CDR1 ENHRY, CDR2 SYGVKD. This CDR3 is built from 14 residues. V shed 3 bases and J shed 6 bases, with 13 bases lying between them. CDR3 residues: CAISDWLGQDTQYF. CDR3 nucleotide sequence: TGTGCCATCAGTGATTGGCTGGGTCAGGATACGCAGTATTTT.

In its sample, this clonotype was seen many times. The gene calls are TRBV5-1 and TRBJ2-3, with 9 bases that match TRBD2. The junction had 5 bases not matched to a gene; V was cut back by 0 bases and J by 0 bases. The CDR3 has 17 residues. Germline CDR1 is SGHRS and CDR2 is YFSETQ. CDR3 sequence: CASSLGLAVASTDTQYF. In DNA form, the CDR3 reads TGCGCCAGCAGCTTGGGACTAGCGGTTGCTAGCACAGATACGCAGTATTTT.